Each of the 10 T cell receptor beta chains below was sequenced from the same sample in a study of cytomegalovirus exposure and HLA in healthy donors. The primer mix had 60 Vbeta and 13 Jbeta primers. Clones were sequenced by immunoSEQ multiplex PCR, and TCRdb holds only the in-frame ones, with some missing. The profile shows roughly 140,000 clones, 60% to 80% of them singletons. The sequenced material came from PBMCs. Source of these receptors: a male donor in good health and CMV-seronegative.

This clone was recorded only once. This chain joins TRBV7-2 and TRBJ2-5; D is possibly TRBD2 (6 bases). Trimming took 5 bases from V and 2 from J, leaving 12 bases between them. The V gene's germline CDR1 is SGHTA and CDR2 FQGNSA. The CDR3 extends over 14 amino acids. This CDR3 is CASSPGLRQETQYF. CDR3 nucleotides: TGTGCCAGCAGCCCGGGACTGAGGCAAGAGACCCAGTACTTC. Using reference TRBV7-2 and TRBJ2-5 for the parts outside the CDR3, the full variable domain is GAGVSQSPSNKVTEKGKDVELRCDPISGHTALYWYRQSLGQGLEFLIYFQGNSAPDKSGLPSDRFSAERTGGSVSTLTIQRTQQEDSAVYLCASSPGLRQETQYFGPGTRLLVL.

The chain recombines TRBV29-1 with TRBJ2-7; 11 bases match TRBD1. The CDR3 runs 12 residues. In germline, CDR1 is SQVTM, CDR2 ANQGSEA. The V segment lost 6 bases and the J segment 6 bases; nucleotides outside the gene matches: 4. CDR3 region: CSVGGQGGEQYF. CDR3 nucleotide sequence: TGCAGCGTCGGGGGACAGGGGGGCGAGCAGTACTTC.

This clone was seen only a few times. This rearrangement joins TRBV19 to TRBJ2-7; a possible D gene is TRBD1 (7 bases). V was trimmed by 5 bases and J by 4 bases, leaving 15 bases between them. The CDR3 has 14 residues. Germline V gives CDR1 LNHDA, CDR2 SQIVND (reference sequence). The CDR3: CASSPRDSVYEQYF. Here the CDR3 DNA reads TGTGCCAGTAGTCCGCGGGACAGTGTATACGAGCAGTACTTC.

This chain links TRBV9 with TRBJ2-7; the match to TRBD2 covers 7 bases. The germline V gene encodes CDR1 SGDLS and CDR2 YYNGEE. The CDR3 length is 14 residues. J lost 5 bases, V lost 0 bases, and 5 bases had no gene match. The CDR3 is CASSVAVAGHEQYF. Written as DNA, the CDR3 is TGTGCCAGCAGCGTAGCGGTAGCGGGCCACGAGCAGTACTTC.

The genes are TRBV5-6 and TRBJ1-1; 10 positions match TRBD1. The germline V gene has CDR1 SGHDT and CDR2 YYEEEE. The V gene end was trimmed by 3 bases and the J gene end by 3 bases; junction bases not matched to a gene: 2. The CDR3 has 14 residues. The CDR3 nucleotides are TGTGCCAGCAGCTCCGGACAGGGGGACACTGAAGCTTTCTTT. It yields the protein CASSSGQGDTEAFF.

The V call is TRBV7-2, the J call TRBJ1-1, with TRBD1 matching over 8 bases. Germline V gives CDR1 SGHTA, CDR2 FQGNSA. The CDR3 extends over 14 amino acids. The V and J ends lost 8 bases and 6 bases, in that order; junction bases with no gene match: 11. CDR3 protein: CASGRQGAHPEAFF. The CDR3 DNA follows: TGTGCCAGCGGAAGGCAGGGGGCGCACCCTGAAGCTTTCTTT.

The sample holds a few counts of this clone. This rearrangement joins TRBV11-2 to TRBJ2-7; 8 bases are shared with TRBD1. This CDR3 region has 15 residues. The V gene end was trimmed by 6 bases and the J gene end by 2 bases; junction bases not matched to a gene: 9. CDR1 and CDR2 from the germline V gene are SGHAT and FQNNGV. In nucleotides, the CDR3 is TGTGCCAGCAGATCTCCCCGGACAGGGACCTACGAGCAGTACTTC. As protein: CASRSPRTGTYEQYF.

The V and J genes are TRBV10-3 and TRBJ2-3, with 9 bases aligning to TRBD2. Germline V gene data show CDR1 as ENHRY and CDR2 as SYGVKD. After removal of 3 bases from V and 0 bases from J, the junction contained 4 bases not matched to a gene. There are 16 residues in the CDR3. CDR3 residues: CAISDGLAGSTDTQYF. Here the CDR3 DNA reads TGTGCCATCAGTGACGGGCTAGCGGGAAGCACAGATACGCAGTATTTT.

Only one count was recorded for this clone. V usage is TRBV27 and J usage is TRBJ1-1; D ambiguous. CDR1 and CDR2 (germline): MNHEY, SMNVEV (reference sequence). The CDR3 is 13 amino acids. Trimming stripped 2 bases from V and 1 base from J, with 5 bases between. Here the CDR3 reads CASSLNRNTEAFF. The CDR3 bases are TGTGCCAGCAGTTTAAACAGGAACACTGAAGCTTTCTTT.

This chain joins TRBV7-9 and TRBJ1-6; TRBD1 aligns across 9 bases. The V gene end was trimmed by 5 bases and the J gene end by 9 bases; junction bases not matched to a gene: 8. The CDR3 extends over 15 amino acids. Germline values: CDR1 SEHNR, CDR2 FQNEAQ (reference sequence). For the CDR3, the DNA is TGTGCCAGCAGCCCTTCCGGACAGGGGATTTCACCCCTCCACTTT. Encoded protein: CASSPSGQGISPLHF.